This T cell receptor (beta chain) was captured in a study of response to subunit inactivated influenza vaccine. Findings and caveats of the study: Authors proposed each seasonal influenza vaccination draws in few new T cells.

This clonotype was detected a few times. Its antigen remains unknown. After removal of 3 bases from V and 4 bases from J, the junction contained 6 bases not matched to a gene. CDR1 and CDR2 (germline): SGHRS, YFSETQ. CDR3 length: 14 amino acids. A single record per CDR3 protein comes from TCRdb applying MiXCR to the RT-PCR reads. The sample lists hundreds of thousands of distinct CDR3 sequences; 6% to 9% were seen once. The rearrangement joins TRBV5-1 to TRBJ1-1, with 7 bases that match TRBD1. The TCR comes from a man between 50 and 70 years old who received an inactivated influenza vaccine. Specimen: PBMCs from blood, collected roughly 24 months after vaccination. The CDR3 sequence: CASSSDRASTEAFF. CDR3 sequence (DNA): TGCGCCAGCAGCTCTGACAGGGCTTCCACTGAAGCTTTCTTT. The variable domain in full, with the rest retrieved from reference TRBV5-1 and TRBJ1-1, is KAGVTQTPRYLIKTRGQQVTLSCSPISGHRSVSWYQQTPGQGLQFLFEYFSETQRNKGNFPGRFSGRQFSNSRSEMNVSTLELGDSALYLCASSSDRASTEAFFGQGTRLTVV.